Listed here are 5 T cell receptor beta chains from one sample, sequenced in a study of T cell responses to AZD1222 COVID-19 vaccine. Clones were read by immunoSEQ multiplex PCR, and TCRdb kept only the in-frame ones, dropping some. This table has over 70,000 clones, more than 70% appearing once. Sample: peripheral blood, taken 28 days after the second AZD1222 dose. These TCRs come from an adult who received the AZD1222 COVID-19 vaccine.

This CDR3 is CASSQGQGANQPQHF. The CDR3, as DNA: TGTGCCAGCAGCCAAGGACAGGGGGCAAATCAGCCCCAGCATTTT. V is TRBV3-1 (or the pseudogene TRBV3-2) and J is TRBJ1-5, with 10 bases identical to TRBD1. The CDR3 covers 15 residues. The V gene end was trimmed by 1 base and the J gene end by 4 bases; junction bases not matched to a gene: 1. CDR1 is LGHDT and CDR2 is YNNKEL in the germline V gene (reference sequence).

Only one count was recorded for this clone. This chain joins TRBV28 and TRBJ2-3; 9 bases map to TRBD1. Trimming at V came to 10 bases and at J to 0 bases, leaving 8 bases not matched to a gene. The CDR3 consists of 15 residues. Germline V gives CDR1 MDHEN, CDR2 SYDVKM. This CDR3 is CATRLQGASTDTQYF. DNA of the CDR3: TGTGCCACCCGCCTACAGGGGGCCAGCACAGATACGCAGTATTTT.

This clone has a handful of counts. This chain connects TRBV7-3 to TRBJ2-5; D is unclear. From germline, CDR1 is SGHTA and CDR2 FQGTGA. The CDR3 has 13 amino acids. V lost 4 bases to trimming and J lost 1 base, with 7 bases between them. The DNA of the CDR3 is TGTGCCAGCAGCTCTGGGCCCCAAGAGACCCAGTACTTC. Amino acids: CASSSGPQETQYF.

The chain employs TRBV18 and TRBJ2-1; D is ambiguous. The CDR3 has 13 amino acids. V shed 5 bases and J shed 5 bases, with 10 bases lying between them. Germline values: CDR1 KGHSH, CDR2 LQKENI. CDR3 in DNA: TGTGCCAGCTCAGGGCTTGTTGACAATGAGCAGTTCTTC. As protein: CASSGLVDNEQFF.

The chain carries TRBV19 and TRBJ2-2, with 7 bases matching TRBD2. This CDR3 is built from 15 residues. The V and J ends lost 6 bases and 2 bases, in that order; junction bases with no gene match: 6. Germline CDR1 LNHDA, CDR2 SQIVND (reference sequence). In DNA form, the CDR3 reads TGTGCCAGTAGCCCCACGGGGGGAAACACCGGGGAGCTGTTTTTT. Protein product: CASSPTGGNTGELFF.